This note documents a single T cell receptor (beta chain) sequence. Its antigen is not known. The CDR3 contains 14 residues. Per germline, CDR1 SGHRS and CDR2 YFSETQ. Deletions cut 3 bases from V and 5 bases from J, with 12 bases between. These data belong to a study of T cell responses to AZD1222 COVID-19 vaccine. The study's findings and limits: It was only after the peak T cell response that any repertoires were sampled. Spike-wide vaccine-associated CD4 TCRs dominated at 160-218 and 743-854.

Here immunoSEQ multiplex PCR was the method, and the copy in TCRdb shows in-frame clones only, minus some. This table holds roughly 140,000 clones, 85% to 90% found once. This specimen was peripheral blood, taken 28 days after the second AZD1222 dose. The J gene is TRBJ2-1, the V gene TRBV5-1, with D perhaps matching TRBD2 (5 bases). The sequence came from an adult who received the AZD1222 COVID-19 vaccine. CDR3: CASSSAVGNNEQFF. CDR3 in DNA: TGCGCCAGCAGCTCAGCGGTGGGGAACAATGAGCAGTTCTTC.